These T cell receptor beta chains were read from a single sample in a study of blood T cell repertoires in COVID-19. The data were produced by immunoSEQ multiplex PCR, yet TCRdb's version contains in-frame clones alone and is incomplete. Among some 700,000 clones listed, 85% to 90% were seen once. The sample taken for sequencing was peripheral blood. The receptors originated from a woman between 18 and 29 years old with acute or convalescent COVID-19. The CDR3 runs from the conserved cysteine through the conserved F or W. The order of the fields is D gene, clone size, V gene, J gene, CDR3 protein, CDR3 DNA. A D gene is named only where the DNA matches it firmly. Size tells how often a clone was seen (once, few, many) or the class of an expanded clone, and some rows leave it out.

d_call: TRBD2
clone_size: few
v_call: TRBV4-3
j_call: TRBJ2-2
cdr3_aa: CASSQDLAGGNTGELFF
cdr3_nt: TGCGCCAGCAGCCAAGATCTAGCGGGGGGGAACACCGGGGAGCTGTTTTTT

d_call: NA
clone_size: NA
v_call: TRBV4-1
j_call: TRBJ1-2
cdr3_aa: CASSQVGAGFYGYTF
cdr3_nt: TGCGCCAGCAGCCAAGTGGGTGCAGGGTTCTATGGCTACACCTTC

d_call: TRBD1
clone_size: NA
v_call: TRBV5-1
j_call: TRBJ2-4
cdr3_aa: CASSLSDRVGDIQYF
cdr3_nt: TGCGCCAGCAGCCTCTCAGACAGGGTTGGAGACATTCAGTACTTC

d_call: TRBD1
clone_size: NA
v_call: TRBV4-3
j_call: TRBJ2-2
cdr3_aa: CASSQETGTGELFF
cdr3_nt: TGCGCCAGCAGCCAAGAGACAGGGACCGGGGAGCTGTTTTTT

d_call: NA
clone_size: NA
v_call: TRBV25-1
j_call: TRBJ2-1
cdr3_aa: CASREGGREQFF
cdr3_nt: TGTGCCAGCCGCGAGGGGGGGCGGGAGCAGTTCTTC

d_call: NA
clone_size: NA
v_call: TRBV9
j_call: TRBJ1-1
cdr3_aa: CASSNSVNTEAFF
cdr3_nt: TGTGCCAGCAGCAATTCAGTGAACACTGAAGCTTTCTTT

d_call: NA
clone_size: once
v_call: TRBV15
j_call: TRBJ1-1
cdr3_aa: CATSRIPFNGEAFF
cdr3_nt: TGTGCCACCAGCAGGATCCCGTTCAACGGTGAAGCTTTCTTT

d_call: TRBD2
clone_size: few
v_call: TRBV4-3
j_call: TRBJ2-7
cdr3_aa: CASSPEAGGSYEQYF
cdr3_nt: TGCGCCAGCAGTCCGGAAGCGGGGGGCTCCTACGAGCAGTACTTC

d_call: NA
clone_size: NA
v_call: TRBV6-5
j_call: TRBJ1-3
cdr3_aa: CASSYEAFLDSDTIYF
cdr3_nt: TGTGCCAGCAGTTACGAGGCGTTTTTAGACTCGGACACCATATATTTT

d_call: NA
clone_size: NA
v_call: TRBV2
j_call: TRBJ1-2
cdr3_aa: CASRHRAVKGGYTF
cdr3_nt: TGTGCCAGCCGACACAGGGCGGTAAAGGGTGGCTACACCTTC

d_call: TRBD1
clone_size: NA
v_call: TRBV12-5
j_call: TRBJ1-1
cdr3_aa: CASGSYDRVRENSEAFF
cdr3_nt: TGTGCTAGTGGTTCCTATGACAGGGTTCGTGAGAATAGTGAAGCTTTCTTT

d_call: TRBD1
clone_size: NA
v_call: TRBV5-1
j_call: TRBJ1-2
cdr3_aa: CASSLGQGHYGYTF
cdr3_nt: TGCGCCAGCAGCTTGGGACAGGGTCACTATGGCTACACCTTC

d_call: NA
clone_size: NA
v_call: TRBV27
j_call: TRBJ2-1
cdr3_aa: CASSLVGGEQFF
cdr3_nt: TGTGCCAGCAGTTTAGTCGGGGGTGAGCAGTTCTTC

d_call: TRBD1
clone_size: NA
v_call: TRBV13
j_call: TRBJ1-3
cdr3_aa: CASSLEGGPGNTIYF
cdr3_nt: TGTGCCAGCAGCTTAGAAGGGGGCCCTGGAAACACCATATATTTT

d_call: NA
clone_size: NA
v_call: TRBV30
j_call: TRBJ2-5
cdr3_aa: CACKSGPGETQYF
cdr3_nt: TGTGCCTGTAAAAGTGGACCAGGGGAGACCCAGTACTTC

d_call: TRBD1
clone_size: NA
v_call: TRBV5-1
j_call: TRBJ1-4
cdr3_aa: CASSSPGQGGEKLFF
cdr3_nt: TGCGCCAGCAGCTCCCCGGGACAGGGAGGGGAAAAACTGTTTTTT

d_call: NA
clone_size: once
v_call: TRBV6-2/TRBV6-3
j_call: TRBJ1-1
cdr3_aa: CASSYSAGGEAEAFF
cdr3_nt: TGTGCCAGCAGTTACTCGGCAGGAGGGGAGGCTGAAGCTTTCTTT

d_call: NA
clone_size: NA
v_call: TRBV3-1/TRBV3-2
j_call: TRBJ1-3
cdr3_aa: CASSQEYLAGNTIYF
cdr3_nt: TGTGCCAGCAGCCAAGAGTACTTGGCTGGAAACACCATATATTTT

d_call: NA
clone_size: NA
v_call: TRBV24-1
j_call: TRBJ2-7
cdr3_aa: CATSDSGQTYEQYF
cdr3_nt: TGTGCCACCAGTGATTCCGGACAGACCTACGAGCAGTACTTC

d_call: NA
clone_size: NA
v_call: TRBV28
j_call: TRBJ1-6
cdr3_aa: CASSPSRAGLLDSPLHF
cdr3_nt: TGTGCCAGCAGCCCATCGCGGGCTGGTCTTTTGGATTCACCCCTCCACTTT

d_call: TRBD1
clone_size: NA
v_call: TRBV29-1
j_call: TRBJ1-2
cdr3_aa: CSARDRGRGYGYTF
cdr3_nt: TGCAGCGCTCGGGACAGGGGGCGCGGCTATGGCTACACCTTC

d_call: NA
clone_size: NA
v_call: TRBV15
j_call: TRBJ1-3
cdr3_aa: CATSRDPRAGNTIYF
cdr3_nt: TGTGCCACCAGCAGAGATCCCAGGGCTGGAAACACCATATATTTT

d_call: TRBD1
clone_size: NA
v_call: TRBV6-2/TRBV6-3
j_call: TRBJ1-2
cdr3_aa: CASSHPGQGEHGYTF
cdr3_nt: TGTGCCAGCAGCCACCCCGGGCAGGGGGAGCACGGCTACACCTTC

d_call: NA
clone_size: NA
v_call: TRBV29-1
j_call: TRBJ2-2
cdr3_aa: CSVDRANTGELFF
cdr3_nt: TGCAGCGTTGACAGGGCGAACACCGGGGAGCTGTTTTTT

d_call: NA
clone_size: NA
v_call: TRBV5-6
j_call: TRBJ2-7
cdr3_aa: CASSLPRQAYYEQYF
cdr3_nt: TGTGCCAGCAGCTTGCCGCGTCAGGCGTACTACGAGCAGTACTTC

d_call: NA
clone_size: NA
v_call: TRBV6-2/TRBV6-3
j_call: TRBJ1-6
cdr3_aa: CASSYLQGPLHF
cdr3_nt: TGTGCCAGCAGTTATTTACAGGGACCCCTCCACTTT

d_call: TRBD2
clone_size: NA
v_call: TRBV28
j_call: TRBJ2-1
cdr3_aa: CASSTQRTSGAQFF
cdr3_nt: TGTGCCAGCAGTACACAGCGGACTAGCGGGGCGCAGTTCTTC

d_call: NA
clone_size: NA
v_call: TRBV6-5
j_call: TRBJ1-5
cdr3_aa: CASSSQGTQPQHF
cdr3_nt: TGTGCCAGCAGTTCGCAGGGTACTCAGCCCCAGCATTTT

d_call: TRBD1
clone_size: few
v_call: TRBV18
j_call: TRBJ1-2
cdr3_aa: CASSPEGTGAGGYTF
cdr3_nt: TGTGCCAGCTCACCAGAAGGGACAGGGGCGGGAGGCTACACCTTC

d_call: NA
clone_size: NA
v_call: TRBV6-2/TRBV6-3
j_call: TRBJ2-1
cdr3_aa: CASSSITSPLWAEQFF
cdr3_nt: TGTGCCAGCAGTTCCATAACTAGCCCGTTATGGGCTGAGCAGTTCTTC

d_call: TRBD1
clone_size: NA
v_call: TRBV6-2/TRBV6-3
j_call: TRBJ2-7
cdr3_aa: CASSATGGLTYEQYF
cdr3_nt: TGTGCCAGCAGCGCTACAGGGGGCCTTACCTACGAGCAGTACTTC

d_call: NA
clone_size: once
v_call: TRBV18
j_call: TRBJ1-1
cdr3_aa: CASSPGGSEAFF
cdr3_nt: TGTGCCAGCTCACCGGGAGGGTCAGAAGCTTTCTTT

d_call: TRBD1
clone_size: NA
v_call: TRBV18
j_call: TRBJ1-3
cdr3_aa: CASSPRQGYPSGNTIYF
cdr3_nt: TGTGCCAGCTCACCCAGACAGGGCTACCCTTCTGGAAACACCATATATTTT

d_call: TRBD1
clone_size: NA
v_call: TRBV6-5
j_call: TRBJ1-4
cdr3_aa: CASTPGRGQSKKLFF
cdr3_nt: TGTGCCAGCACCCCCGGGAGGGGGCAATCGAAAAAACTGTTTTTT

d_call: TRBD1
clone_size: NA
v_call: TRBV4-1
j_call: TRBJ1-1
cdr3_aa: CASSHPQGLNTEAFF
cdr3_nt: TGCGCCAGCAGCCACCCACAGGGGTTGAACACTGAAGCTTTCTTT

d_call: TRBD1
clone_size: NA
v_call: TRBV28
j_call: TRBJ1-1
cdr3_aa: CASSVDRVFTEAFF
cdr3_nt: TGTGCCAGCAGTGTGGACAGGGTATTCACTGAAGCTTTCTTT

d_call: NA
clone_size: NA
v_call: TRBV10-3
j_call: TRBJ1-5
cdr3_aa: CAISEGGFGNQPQHF
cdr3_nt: TGTGCCATCAGTGAAGGGGGTTTTGGTAATCAGCCCCAGCATTTT

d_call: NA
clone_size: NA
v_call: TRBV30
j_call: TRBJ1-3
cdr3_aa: CAWSQRFRASYNTIYF
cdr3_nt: TGTGCCTGGAGTCAGCGGTTCCGGGCTTCCTACAACACCATATATTTT

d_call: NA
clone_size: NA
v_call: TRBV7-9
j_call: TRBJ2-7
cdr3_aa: CASSSQVSYEQYF
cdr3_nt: TGTGCCAGCAGCTCCCAGGTCTCCTACGAGCAGTACTTC

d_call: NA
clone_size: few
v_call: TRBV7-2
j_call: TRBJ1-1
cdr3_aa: CASSSPGLKNTEAFF
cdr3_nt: TGTGCCAGCAGCTCCCCGGGACTCAAAAACACTGAAGCTTTCTTT

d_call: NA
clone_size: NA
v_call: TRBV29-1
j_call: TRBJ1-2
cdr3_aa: CSVPGGLGGANYGYTF
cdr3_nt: TGCAGCGTCCCGGGGGGTCTTGGGGGCGCAAACTATGGCTACACCTTC

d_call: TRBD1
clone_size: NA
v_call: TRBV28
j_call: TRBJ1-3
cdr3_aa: CASYQGQASGNTIYF
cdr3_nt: TGTGCCAGCTACCAGGGACAGGCCTCTGGAAACACCATATATTTT

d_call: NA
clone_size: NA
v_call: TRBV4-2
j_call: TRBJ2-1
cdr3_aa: CASNSDPGNYNEQFF
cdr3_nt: TGTGCCAGCAACTCGGATCCCGGGAACTACAATGAGCAGTTCTTC

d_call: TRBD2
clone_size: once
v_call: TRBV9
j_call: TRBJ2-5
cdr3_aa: CASTGSGLAGSQETQYF
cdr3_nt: TGTGCCAGCACCGGATCGGGTCTAGCGGGGAGTCAAGAGACCCAGTACTTC

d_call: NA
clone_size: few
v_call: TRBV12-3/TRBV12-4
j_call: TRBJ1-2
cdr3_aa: CASSPSGGYGYTF
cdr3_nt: TGTGCCAGCAGTCCCTCGGGGGGCTATGGCTACACCTTC

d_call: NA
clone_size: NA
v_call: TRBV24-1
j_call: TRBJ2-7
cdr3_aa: CATSDINEQYF
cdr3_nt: TGTGCCACCAGTGATATAAACGAGCAGTACTTC

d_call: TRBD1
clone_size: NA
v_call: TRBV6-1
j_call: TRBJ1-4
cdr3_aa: CASSDNGQANEKLFF
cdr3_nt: TGTGCCAGCAGTGACAACGGACAGGCTAATGAAAAACTGTTTTTT

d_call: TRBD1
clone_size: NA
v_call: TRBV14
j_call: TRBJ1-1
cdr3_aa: CASSQDRPGTGSSTEAFF
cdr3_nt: TGTGCCAGCAGCCAGGACCGCCCCGGGACAGGGAGTAGTACTGAAGCTTTCTTT

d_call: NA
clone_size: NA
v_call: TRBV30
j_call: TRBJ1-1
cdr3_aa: CAWSAWDGGTEAFF
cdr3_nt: TGTGCCTGGAGTGCCTGGGACGGGGGCACTGAAGCTTTCTTT

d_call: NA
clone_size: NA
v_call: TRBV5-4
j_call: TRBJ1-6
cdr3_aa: CASSLVGAGSPLHF
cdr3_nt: TGTGCCAGCAGCTTGGTAGGGGCAGGATCACCCCTCCACTTT

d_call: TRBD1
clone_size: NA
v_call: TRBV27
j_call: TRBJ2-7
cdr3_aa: CASSTRQGIYEQYF
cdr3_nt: TGTGCCAGCAGTACCAGACAGGGTATCTACGAGCAGTACTTC

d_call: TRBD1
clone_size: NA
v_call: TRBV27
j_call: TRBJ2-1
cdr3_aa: CASSPPGQRNNEQFF
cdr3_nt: TGTGCCAGCAGTCCCCCGGGACAGCGGAACAATGAGCAGTTCTTC